Listed here is a single TCR beta chain. Its antigen remains unidentified. Cells sorted by CD45RO/CCR7/CD25/CD127/CD95/CD27 comprised CD4+ naive, central memory, regulatory and stem cell-like memory cells. These data are taken from a study of beta chain features in type 1 diabetes. The investigators reverse transcribed all of the isolated RNA, so they sequenced expressed TCRB transcripts. Measured with immunoSEQ multiplex PCR; TCRdb has only the in-frame clones, and not every one. Seen here are about 410,000 clones, 14% observed once, and the top ten hold about 0.04%. Points from the study as a whole: Type 1 diabetes patients had moderately but significantly shorter TCRB CDR3s in all four CD4+ subsets.

V lost 4 bases to trimming and J lost 0 bases, with 16 bases between them. The CDR3 runs 17 residues. From germline, CDR1 is LGHNA and CDR2 YNFKEQ. Material: naive CD4+ T cells from blood. This chain uses TRBV4-2 with TRBJ1-3; possibly TRBD1 for D (5 bases). This TCR was recovered from a man aged 25 to 45 in good health. The CDR3 DNA reads as TGTGCCAGCAGCCCAGAAATGACAGCTAGCTCTGGAAACACCATATATTTT. Residues: CASSPEMTASSGNTIYF.